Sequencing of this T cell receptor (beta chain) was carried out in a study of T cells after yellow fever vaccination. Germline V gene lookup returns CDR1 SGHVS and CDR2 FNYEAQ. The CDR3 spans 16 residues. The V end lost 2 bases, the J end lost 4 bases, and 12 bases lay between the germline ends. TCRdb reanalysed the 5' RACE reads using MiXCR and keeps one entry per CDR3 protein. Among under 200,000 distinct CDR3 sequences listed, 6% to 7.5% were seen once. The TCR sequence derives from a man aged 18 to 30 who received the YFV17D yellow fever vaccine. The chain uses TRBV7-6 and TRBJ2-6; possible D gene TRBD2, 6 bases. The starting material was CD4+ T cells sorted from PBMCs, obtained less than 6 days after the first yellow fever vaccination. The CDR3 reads CASSLRTAGGANVLTF. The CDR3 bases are TGTGCCAGCAGCTTACGCACCGCGGGGGGGGCCAACGTCCTGACTTTC.